Listed below are T cell receptor beta chains from one sample, sequenced in a study of metastatic and nonmetastatic thyroid tumors. TCRdb reanalyzed the PCR reads via MiXCR. The sample includes around 30,000 clones, 10% to 15% of them seen just once. Input material: blood. Source of these receptors: a female donor with papillary thyroid cancer or a benign thyroid nodule (not recorded which). Some clones in this sample may be carry-over from other donors' samples. The CDR3 runs from the conserved cysteine through the conserved F or W. A D gene is named only where the DNA matches it firmly. The size of a clone is reported for some rows only, either as once, few or many, or as a class for expanded clones.

v_gene,abundance,j_gene,d_gene,len,CDR3aa,CDR3nt
TRBV6-1,-,TRBJ1-1,TRBD1,15,CASSLFRTGNTEDFF,TGTGCAAGCAGTCTTTTTAGGACAGGGAACACTGAAGATTTCTTT
TRBV18,many,TRBJ2-7,-,14,CASSPAGYSYEQYF,TGTGCCAGCTCACCGGCAGGATACTCCTACGAGCAGTACTTC
TRBV12-3/TRBV12-4,few,TRBJ2-2,TRBD1,15,CASSPRQGAAGELFF,TGTGCCAGCAGTCCCAGACAGGGGGCGGCCGGGGAGCTGTTTTTT
TRBV5-1,many,TRBJ1-3,-,15,CASSLGMVSGNTIYF,TGCGCCAGCAGCTTGGGAATGGTATCTGGAAACACCATATATTTT
TRBV28,many,TRBJ1-4,TRBD1,14,CASSLGTVNEKLFF,TGTGCCAGCAGTTTAGGGACAGTTAATGAAAAACTGTTTTTT
TRBV28,many,TRBJ2-7,TRBD2,15,CASSLDVGSGGGQYF,TGTGCCAGCAGTTTAGATGTGGGTTCGGGAGGTGGGCAGTACTTC
TRBV3-1,many,TRBJ1-1,TRBD1,14,CASSQDPGQREAFF,TGTGCCAGCAGCCAAGACCCGGGACAGCGAGAAGCTTTCTTT
TRBV30,-,TRBJ2-7,-,11,CAWRRWCEQYF,TGTGCCTGGAGGAGGTGGTGCGAGCAGTACTTC
TRBV19,many,TRBJ2-1,TRBD2,18,CASSMREREGPFYNEQFF,TGTGCCAGTAGTATGCGGGAGCGGGAGGGCCCTTTCTACAATGAGCAGTTCTTC
TRBV20-1,-,TRBJ2-1,TRBD2,14,CSASDLAGAGEQFF,TGCAGTGCTAGTGATTTAGCGGGAGCTGGAGAGCAGTTCTTC
TRBV4-1,many,TRBJ1-1,TRBD1,14,CASNLPTGSTEAFF,TGCGCCAGCAACCTACCGACAGGGAGCACTGAAGCTTTCTTT
TRBV4-1,medium-sized,TRBJ2-7,-,15,CASSQDRGRNYEQYF,TGCGCCAGCAGCCAAGATCGGGGCCGTAACTACGAGCAGTACTTC
TRBV6-5,many,TRBJ1-5,-,12,CASSYPSTPQHF,TGTGCCAGCAGTTACCCCAGTACGCCCCAGCATTTT
TRBV3-1,many,TRBJ2-7,TRBD1,12,CASARTGGEQYF,TGTGCCAGCGCGCGGACAGGGGGCGAGCAGTACTTC
TRBV18,many,TRBJ2-5,TRBD1,15,CASSQLDRAGETQYF,TGTGCCAGCTCACAATTGGACAGGGCAGGAGAGACCCAGTACTTC
TRBV30,many,TRBJ1-1,TRBD1,13,CASAGQLNTEAFF,TGTGCCTCAGCGGGACAGTTAAACACTGAAGCTTTCTTT
TRBV7-2,many,TRBJ2-7,TRBD2,14,CASSLGLGSYEQYF,TGTGCCAGCAGCCTGGGACTAGGCTCCTACGAGCAGTACTTC
TRBV6-1,many,TRBJ1-3,-,17,CASSLLSASGVGNTIYF,TGTGCCAGCAGCCTTCTCTCCGCATCAGGGGTCGGAAACACCATATATTTT